This T cell receptor beta chain was sequenced in a study of T-cell reconstitution after alpha-beta-depleted transplantation in children. Points on this clonotype: The antigen is unknown.

Findings and caveats of the study: T cells produced anew were the main source of T-cell counts and diversity one year after transplant. Surviving recipient T cells and thymic progenitors accounted for the high day-60 TCRbeta diversity observed in some patients. There were reportedly several hundred expanded graft clones from which alpha-beta T cells came about two months after transplant.

Preparation of the TCRbeta library was carried out with unique molecular identifiers. TCRdb used MiXCR to reprocess the PCR reads, holding one entry per CDR3 protein. The profile shows tens of thousands of distinct CDR3 sequences, roughly 52% of them singletons. There are 16 residues in the CDR3. Looked up from germline, CDR1 is LNHDA and CDR2 is SQIVND (reference sequence). V lost 6 bases, J lost 2 bases, and 18 bases lay in between. The clonotype comes from a boy in the first two years of life with SCID, due to receive a stem cell transplant. V and J are TRBV19 and TRBJ2-3; TRBD1 might be the D (6 bases). Specimen: peripheral blood, collected before TCRalphabeta/CD19-depleted stem cell transplant. CDR3 sequence: CASRQQGFRLTDTQYF. The CDR3 coding sequence is TGTGCCAGTAGACAACAGGGCTTTCGACTCACAGATACGCAGTATTTT.